These 5 T cell receptor beta chains were all obtained from the same sample, sequenced in a study of blood T cells in healthy people across ages. A second about 6 to 12 cycle PCR used barcoded and J-beta primers. A single record per CDR3 protein comes from TCRdb applying MiXCR to the 5' RACE reads. The sample holds some 640,000 distinct CDR3 sequences, around 48% seen once. The sample was blood. These receptors came from an older woman in good health.

V usage is TRBV6-6 and J usage is TRBJ2-1; TRBD2 matches at 12 bases. Trimming took 7 bases from V and 6 from J; bases not matched to a gene: 7. The CDR3 sequence is 15 residues long. Germline CDR1 reads MNHNY; CDR2 reads SVGAGI (reference sequence). DNA for the CDR3: TGTGCCAGCATTATGACTAGCGGGAGCTTCAATGAGCAGTTCTTC. Protein: CASIMTSGSFNEQFF.

The V gene is TRBV3-1, the J gene TRBJ2-7; no definite D call. The V gene lost 1 base and the J gene lost 3 bases, with 7 bases spanning the gap. CDR1 is LGHDT and CDR2 is YNNKEL in the germline V gene (reference sequence). This CDR3 contains 13 residues. The CDR3 region is CASSQVGSYEQYF. The DNA of the CDR3 is TGTGCCAGCAGCCAAGTGGGCAGCTACGAGCAGTACTTC.

This clonotype is a singleton in its sample. The gene calls are TRBV7-2 and TRBJ2-7, with D perhaps TRBD1 or TRBD2 (5 bases each). CDR1 SGHTA and CDR2 FQGNSA come from the germline V gene. This CDR3 contains 15 residues. The ends were cut back, 3 bases at V and 2 bases at J, with 14 bases in the middle. The CDR3 nucleotides read TGTGCCAGCAGCTTTATGCCCGGGGCCACCTACGAGCAGTACTTC. Translation: CASSFMPGATYEQYF.

This clonotype was seen a handful of times. The V and J genes are TRBV15 and TRBJ2-2; D gene ambiguous. The CDR3 has 12 amino acids. The V gene's germline CDR1 is LNHNV and CDR2 YYDKDF (reference sequence). Trimming shortened V by 4 bases and J by 3 bases, and 3 bases separated the two germline ends. The CDR3 nucleotides are TGTGCCACCAGCATTTACACCGGGGAGCTGTTTTTT. Encoded protein: CATSIYTGELFF.

This clonotype was picked up one time. The chain recombines TRBV12-3 or TRBV12-4 with TRBJ1-6; D remains ambiguous. This CDR3 region has 13 residues. The V and J ends lost 5 bases and 9 bases respectively, with 11 bases between them. CDR3 residues: CASSATWASPLHF. In nucleotides, the CDR3 is TGTGCCAGCAGTGCGACCTGGGCTTCACCCCTCCACTTT.